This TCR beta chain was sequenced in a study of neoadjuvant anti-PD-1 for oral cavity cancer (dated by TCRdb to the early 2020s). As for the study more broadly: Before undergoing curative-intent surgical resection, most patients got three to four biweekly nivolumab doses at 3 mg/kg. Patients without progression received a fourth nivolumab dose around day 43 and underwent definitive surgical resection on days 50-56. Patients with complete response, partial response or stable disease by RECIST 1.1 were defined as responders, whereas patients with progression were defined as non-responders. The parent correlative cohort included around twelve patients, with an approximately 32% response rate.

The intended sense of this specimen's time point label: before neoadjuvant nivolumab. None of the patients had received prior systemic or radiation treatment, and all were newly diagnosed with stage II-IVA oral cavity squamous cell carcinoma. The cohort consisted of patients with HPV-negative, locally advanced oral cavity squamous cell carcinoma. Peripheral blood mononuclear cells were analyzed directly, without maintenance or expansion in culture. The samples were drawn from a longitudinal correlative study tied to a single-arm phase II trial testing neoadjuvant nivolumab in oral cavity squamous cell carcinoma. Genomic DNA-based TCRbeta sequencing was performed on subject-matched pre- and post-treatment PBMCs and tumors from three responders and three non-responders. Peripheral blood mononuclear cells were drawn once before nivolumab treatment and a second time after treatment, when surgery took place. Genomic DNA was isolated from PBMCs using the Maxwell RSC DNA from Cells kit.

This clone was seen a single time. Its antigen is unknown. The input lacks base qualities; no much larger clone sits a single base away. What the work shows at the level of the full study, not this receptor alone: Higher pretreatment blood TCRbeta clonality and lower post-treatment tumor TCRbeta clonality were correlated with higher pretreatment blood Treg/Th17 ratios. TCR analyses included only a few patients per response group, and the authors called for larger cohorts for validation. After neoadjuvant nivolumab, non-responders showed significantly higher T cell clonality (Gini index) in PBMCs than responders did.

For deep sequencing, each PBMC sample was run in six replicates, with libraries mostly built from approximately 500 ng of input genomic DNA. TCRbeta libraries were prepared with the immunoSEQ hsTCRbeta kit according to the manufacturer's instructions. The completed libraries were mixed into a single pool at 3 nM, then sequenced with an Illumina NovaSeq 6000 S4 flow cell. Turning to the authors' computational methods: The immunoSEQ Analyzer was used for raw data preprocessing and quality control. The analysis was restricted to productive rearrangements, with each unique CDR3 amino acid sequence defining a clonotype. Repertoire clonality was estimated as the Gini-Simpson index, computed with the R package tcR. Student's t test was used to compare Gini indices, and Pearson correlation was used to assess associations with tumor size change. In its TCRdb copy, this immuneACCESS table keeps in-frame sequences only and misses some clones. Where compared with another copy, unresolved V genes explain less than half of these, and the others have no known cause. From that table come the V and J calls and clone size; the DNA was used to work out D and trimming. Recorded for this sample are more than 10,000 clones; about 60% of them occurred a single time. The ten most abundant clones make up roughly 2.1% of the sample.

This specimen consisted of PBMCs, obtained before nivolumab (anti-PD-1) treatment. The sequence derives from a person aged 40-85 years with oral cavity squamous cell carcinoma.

The CDR3 reads CASSGDSGNTIYF. In nucleotide form, the sequence is TGTGCCAGCAGTGGGGACTCTGGAAACACCATATATTTT. This chain is built from TRBV25-1 and TRBJ1-3, with the D gene not confidently named. The CDR3 starts with the cysteine, ends with the phenylalanine, and has 13 residues. CDR3 DNA is the only sequence kept; it has 39 bases, read in frame from the first base. The junction carries 4 bases between V and J, which are trimmed by 4 bases and 0 bases respectively. Via the germline V gene, CDR1 is MGHDK and CDR2 SYGVNS. The full variable domain, with segments outside the CDR3 supplied by the reference TRBV25-1 and TRBJ1-3 proteins, appears as EADIYQTPRYLVIGTGKKITLECSQTMGHDKMYWYQQDPGMELHLIHYSYGVNSTEKGDLSSESTVSRIRTEHFPLTLESARPSHTSQYLCASSGDSGNTIYFGEGSWLTVV.